This TCR beta chain is from a study of blood T cell repertoires in COVID-19. Concerning this clone: The identical CDR3 is also encoded by other nucleotide sequences in the sample.

Profiling relied on immunoSEQ multiplex PCR, and the TCRdb table lists in-frame clones only, not all of them. The top ten clones hold about 12% of a sample with under 250,000 clones, about 79% of them seen once. The germline V gene encodes CDR1 LNHDA and CDR2 SQIVND (reference sequence). The V and J ends lost 8 bases and 7 bases respectively, with 25 bases between them. The CDR3 covers 16 residues. The sample taken for sequencing was peripheral blood. The origin of this receptor is a human donor in a cohort sampled during active COVID-19. The chain has TRBV19 and TRBJ2-3; a possible D gene is TRBD1 (5 bases). DNA for the CDR3: TGTGCCAGTGGTAAGGGGTTGGGGCAGGGCGGAAATACGCAGTATTTT. Its translation: CASGKGLGQGGNTQYF. The whole variable domain, remainder taken from reference TRBV19 and TRBJ2-3, is DGGITQSPKYLFRKEGQNVTLSCEQNLNHDAMYWYRQDPGQGLRLIYYSQIVNDFQKGDIAEGYSVSREKKESFPLTVTSAQKNPTAFYLCASGKGLGQGGNTQYFGPGTRLTVL.